The rows below give T cell receptor beta chains drawn from one sample of a study of CD8+ T cells in alopecia areata. Assay: immunoSEQ multiplex PCR; the TCRdb copy retains only in-frame clones and omits some. The repertoire holds about 200,000 clones, with less than 45% as singletons. The material was CD4+ T cells sorted from blood, obtained between weeks 30 and 35, from a patient treated with tofacitinib. All receptors come from a human donor with alopecia areata. CDR3s leave out the opening cysteine and the closing phenylalanine or tryptophan. Fields, in order: V gene, clone size, J gene, CDR3 protein. Clone size is shown for a subset of rows, as once, few, many or a class of expanded clone.

v_gene: TRBV5-1
abundance: -
j_gene: TRBJ2-3
CDR3aa: ASSPPEGGGTDTQY

v_gene: TRBV9
abundance: -
j_gene: TRBJ2-4
CDR3aa: ASSPRGTGQAKNIQY

v_gene: TRBV7-9
abundance: few
j_gene: TRBJ2-7
CDR3aa: ASSLRAVQQASYEQY

v_gene: TRBV4-2
abundance: few
j_gene: TRBJ1-3
CDR3aa: ASSQVFTLVGNTIY

v_gene: TRBV9
abundance: few
j_gene: TRBJ1-1
CDR3aa: ASSDLTANTEAF

v_gene: TRBV10-3
abundance: few
j_gene: TRBJ1-2
CDR3aa: AIRGQDTTDYGYT

v_gene: TRBV4-1
abundance: few
j_gene: TRBJ2-3
CDR3aa: ASSQDKAGGRDTQY

v_gene: TRBV30
abundance: -
j_gene: TRBJ1-1
CDR3aa: AWITRNRGRTEAF

v_gene: TRBV7-2
abundance: few
j_gene: TRBJ2-7
CDR3aa: ASSLFEGSYEQY

v_gene: TRBV4-1
abundance: -
j_gene: TRBJ1-1
CDR3aa: ASSQGGQLNTEAF

v_gene: TRBV4-2
abundance: -
j_gene: TRBJ1-2
CDR3aa: ASSQDQTGYT